This passage covers 14 T cell receptor beta chains from one sample sequenced in a study of cytomegalovirus exposure and HLA in healthy donors. This PCR relied on a set of 60 Vbeta primers and 13 Jbeta primers. The data were produced by immunoSEQ multiplex PCR, yet TCRdb's version contains in-frame clones alone and is incomplete. The sample holds some 150,000 clones, around three quarters seen once. The sequencing input was PBMCs. Receptors were obtained from a middle-aged man in good health and CMV-seropositive.

The chain couples TRBV7-8 to TRBJ1-4; D remains unclear. Per germline, CDR1 SGHVS and CDR2 FQNEAQ. The CDR3 runs 16 residues. The V end was cut by 2 bases, the J end by 0 bases, with 10 bases between. This CDR3 is CASSLFGDATNEKLFF. The CDR3 DNA follows: TGTGCCAGCAGCTTATTCGGGGATGCAACTAATGAAAAACTGTTTTTT.

The chain carries TRBV29-1 and TRBJ2-4; D might be TRBD1 (6 bases). The CDR3 has 15 amino acids. Germline V gives CDR1 SQVTM, CDR2 ANQGSEA. Trimming took 4 bases from V and 2 from J, leaving 15 bases between them. CDR3 nucleotide sequence: TGCAGCGTTGCAGGGGATATGGGGACCAAAAACATTCAGTACTTC. Residues: CSVAGDMGTKNIQYF.

The genes are TRBV9 and TRBJ1-5; D gene uncertain. Germline lookup yields CDR1 SGDLS and CDR2 YYNGEE. The germline V and J ends were trimmed by 0 bases and 11 bases, with 18 bases remaining between them. The CDR3 contains 15 residues. The CDR3 is CASSVGPGAQWAQHF. The DNA for the CDR3 is TGTGCCAGCAGCGTAGGTCCAGGCGCTCAATGGGCCCAGCATTTT.

In DNA, the CDR3 is TGTGCCAGCAGCCCTACAGGGAAGGGCTACGAGCAGTACTTC. As protein: CASSPTGKGYEQYF. The chain couples TRBV5-6 to TRBJ2-7; possibly TRBD1 for D (6 bases). The germline gives CDR1 SGHDT, CDR2 YYEEEE. V was clipped by 4 bases and J by 3 bases, with 14 bases between them. The CDR3 totals 14 residues.

This chain connects TRBV11-2 to TRBJ2-5; D is perhaps TRBD1 (6 bases). The CDR3 is 15 amino acids. CDR1 and CDR2 (germline): SGHAT, FQNNGV. The V and J ends lost 5 bases and 6 bases respectively, with 19 bases between them. The CDR3 here is CASSMGNRDVQTQYF. The DNA for the CDR3 is TGTGCCAGCAGCATGGGGAACAGGGATGTCCAGACCCAGTACTTC. Supplemented by reference TRBV11-2 and TRBJ2-5, the full variable domain reads EAGVAQSPRYKIIEKRQSVAFWCNPISGHATLYWYQQILGQGPKLLIQFQNNGVVDDSQLPKDRFSAERLKGVDSTLKIQPAKLEDSAVYLCASSMGNRDVQTQYFGPGTRLLVL.

This chain links TRBV7-2 with TRBJ1-1, with D possibly matching TRBD1 (5 bases). Germline CDR1 and CDR2: SGHTA and FQGNSA. V gave up 1 base and J gave up 2 bases, with 17 bases separating them. This CDR3 region has 17 residues. The CDR3 DNA reads TGTGCCAGCAGCTTAGTGGTAGGTGGGACTTTTAACACTGAAGCTTTCTTT. Its translation is CASSLVVGGTFNTEAFF.

The gene calls are TRBV7-2 and TRBJ2-6, with 9 bases fitting TRBD1. The germline CDR1 and CDR2 sequences are SGHTA and FQGNSA. With V trimmed by 4 bases and J by 8 bases, 12 bases remained unmatched. The CDR3 runs to 17 residues. CDR3 amino acids: CASSSTGGRQRTNVLTF. CDR3 DNA sequence: TGTGCCAGCAGCTCCACAGGGGGCCGGCAGAGAACCAACGTCCTGACTTTC.

This clone was detected only once. The rearrangement joins TRBV27 to TRBJ1-5, with a tentative D call TRBD1 (5 bases). V lost 6 bases and J lost 1, with 10 bases in between. The CDR3 covers 14 residues. Germline values: CDR1 MNHEY, CDR2 SMNVEV (reference sequence). The CDR3 DNA reads as TGTGCCAGCAGCAGCGGGGGGAGCAATCAGCCCCAGCATTTT. Protein sequence: CASSSGGSNQPQHF.

This sequence joins TRBV7-9 and TRBJ1-6; 8 bases map to TRBD1. Germline-derived CDR1 and CDR2 are SEHNR and FQNEAQ (reference sequence). The V segment lost 4 bases and the J segment 8 bases; nucleotides outside the gene matches: 4. The CDR3 is 14 residues long. The CDR3 region has the DNA TGTGCCAGCAGCTGGACAGGGTTTGATTCACCCCTCCACTTT. The encoded protein is CASSWTGFDSPLHF.

This sequence joins TRBV5-1 and TRBJ2-7; D might be TRBD1 (5 bases). With 2 bases removed from V and 4 bases from J, the gap between germline ends came to 10 bases. Per the germline V gene, CDR1 is SGHRS and CDR2 is YFSETQ. The CDR3 has 13 residues. In DNA, the CDR3 is TGCGCCAGCAGCTTTACAGGAACTTACGAGCAGTACTTC. Translated, it gives CASSFTGTYEQYF.

The V and J genes are TRBV11-1 and TRBJ2-1, with D possibly TRBD1 on 5 matching bases. Per the germline V gene, CDR1 is SGHAT and CDR2 is FQDESV (reference sequence). The CDR3 is 15 residues long. Trimming took off 5 bases at V and 7 bases at J, with 18 bases between the two ends. CDR3 coding DNA: TGTGCCAGCAGCCCTCTCACCAGGGTCCGTAATGAGCAGTTCTTC. As protein: CASSPLTRVRNEQFF.

The rearrangement links TRBV10-3 to TRBJ2-5; 12 positions match TRBD1. The closer fit of TRBJ2-7 to the DNA end suggests the J call may be wrong. CDR3 length: 16 amino acids. Germline values: CDR1 ENHRY, CDR2 SYGVKD. This CDR3 reads CAISERGGTGGHEQYF. CDR3 in DNA: TGTGCCATCAGTGAAAGGGGGGGGACAGGGGGCCACGAGCAGTACTTC.

CDR3 coding DNA: TGTGCCAGCAGCGCCCCTAGCGGGGGGCGGGGGCAGTTCTTC. This sequence encodes CASSAPSGGRGQFF. The chain combines TRBV9 with TRBJ2-1, with 11 bases that match TRBD2. J lost 12 bases, V lost 3 bases, and 8 bases had no gene match. The CDR3 has 14 residues. CDR1 is SGDLS, CDR2 YYNGEE, per germline. The full variable domain, completed using reference TRBV9 and TRBJ2-1, is DSGVTQTPKHLITATGQRVTLRCSPRSGDLSVYWYQQSLDQGLQFLIQYYNGEERAKGNILERFSAQQFPDLHSELNLSSLELGDSALYFCASSAPSGGRGQFFGPGTRLTVL.

The chain recombines TRBV10-3 with TRBJ1-1; TRBD1 might be the D (6 bases). Germline loops: CDR1 ENHRY, CDR2 SYGVKD. The V end lost 6 bases, the J end lost 4 bases, and 9 bases lay between the germline ends. The CDR3 spans 12 residues. In DNA form, the CDR3 reads TGTGCCATCAGAACAGGGTTCACTGAAGCTTTCTTT. Encoded protein: CAIRTGFTEAFF.